Here is one T cell receptor (beta chain) with its context. The same CDR3 arises from other DNA sequences in this sample as well. The source of the sample is a study of shared clonotypes between healthy human individuals. The CDR3 length is 12 residues. Looked up from germline, CDR1 is LNHDA and CDR2 is SQIVND (reference sequence). V shed 3 bases and J shed 7 bases, with 10 bases lying between them. TCRdb's copy holds only in-frame clones and misses some; the assay was immunoSEQ multiplex PCR. The data contain more than 2,000,000 clones, 80% to 95% of them singletons. The source material was naive CD4+ T cells from PBMCs. The subset denotes: CD45RA+ positively selected. The chain employs TRBV19 and TRBJ2-7, with D maybe TRBD2 (5 bases). This receptor was obtained from a man between 18 and 35 years old in good health. Some clones in this sample may be carry-over from other donors' samples. The chain's CDR3 is CASSINRGEQYF. The CDR3 coding sequence is TGTGCCAGTAGTATTAATAGAGGGGAGCAGTACTTC.